A single sample is the source of the 6 T cell receptor beta chains below, sequenced in a study of blood T cell repertoires in COVID-19. Profiling relied on immunoSEQ multiplex PCR, and the TCRdb table lists in-frame clones only, not all of them. Counted here are more than 110,000 clones, under 90% occurring once; the ten biggest clones make up roughly 8.3%. Sequenced: peripheral blood. The receptors stem from a woman older than 75 in a cohort sampled during active or convalescent COVID-19.

The CDR3 protein is CASSPGQGNGYTF. The CDR3 nucleotides are TGTGCCAGCTCACCAGGACAGGGGAATGGCTACACCTTC. The chain uses TRBV18 and TRBJ1-2, with 9 bases aligning to TRBD1. This CDR3 has 13 residues. J lost 6 bases, V lost 2 bases, and 1 base had no gene match. CDR1 is KGHSH and CDR2 is LQKENI in the germline V gene. Using reference TRBV18 and TRBJ1-2 for the parts outside the CDR3, the full variable domain is NAGVMQNPRHLVRRRGQEARLRCSPMKGHSHVYWYRQLPEEGLKFMVYLQKENIIDESGMPKERFSAEFPKEGPSILRIQQVVRGDSAAYFCASSPGQGNGYTFGSGTRLTVV.

The V call is TRBV7-2, the J call TRBJ2-5; TRBD2 agrees at 7 bases. With V trimmed by 1 base and J by 5 bases, 4 bases remained unmatched. Per the germline V gene, CDR1 is SGHTA and CDR2 is FQGNSA. The CDR3 is 14 amino acids. The CDR3 bases are TGTGCCAGCAGCTTAGGGAGCGGGGTGGAGACCCAGTACTTC. Translated: CASSLGSGVETQYF.

The CDR3 DNA reads TGTGCCAGTAGTATATACGGCGGTAGCTCTGGAAACACCATATATTTT. As protein: CASSIYGGSSGNTIYF. The rearrangement links TRBV19 to TRBJ1-3; no clear D. The CDR3 is 16 residues long. Trimming removed 2 bases at V and 0 bases at J, with 11 bases between. From germline, CDR1 is LNHDA and CDR2 SQIVND (reference sequence).

The chain joins TRBV4-1 to TRBJ1-2, with TRBD1 matching over 7 bases. This CDR3 comprises 14 residues. V dropped 2 bases and J dropped 3; count of bases not matched to a gene: 3. CDR1 MGHRA and CDR2 YSYEKL come from the germline V gene. DNA of the CDR3: TGCGCCAGCAGCCAATCCGGGACAGACTATGGCTACACCTTC. Translating it yields CASSQSGTDYGYTF.

The CDR3 bases are TGTGCCAGCAGCCACCGGCTGGGGGGGGGCACAGATACGCAGTATTTT. Protein: CASSHRLGGGTDTQYF. J is TRBJ2-3 and V is TRBV7-8; 7 positions agree with TRBD2. The V segment lost 5 bases and the J segment 1 base; nucleotides outside the gene matches: 9. This CDR3 is 16 amino acids long. Looked up from germline, CDR1 is SGHVS and CDR2 is FQNEAQ.

In its sample, this clone was seen once. The chain uses TRBV11-2 and TRBJ1-2; D not certain. Germline CDR1 reads SGHAT; CDR2 reads FQNNGV. V gave up 4 bases and J gave up 0 bases, with 12 bases separating them. The CDR3 runs 15 residues. The CDR3 sequence is CASSSQAGANYGYTF. The CDR3 DNA reads TGTGCCAGCAGCTCTCAGGCGGGAGCTAACTATGGCTACACCTTC.